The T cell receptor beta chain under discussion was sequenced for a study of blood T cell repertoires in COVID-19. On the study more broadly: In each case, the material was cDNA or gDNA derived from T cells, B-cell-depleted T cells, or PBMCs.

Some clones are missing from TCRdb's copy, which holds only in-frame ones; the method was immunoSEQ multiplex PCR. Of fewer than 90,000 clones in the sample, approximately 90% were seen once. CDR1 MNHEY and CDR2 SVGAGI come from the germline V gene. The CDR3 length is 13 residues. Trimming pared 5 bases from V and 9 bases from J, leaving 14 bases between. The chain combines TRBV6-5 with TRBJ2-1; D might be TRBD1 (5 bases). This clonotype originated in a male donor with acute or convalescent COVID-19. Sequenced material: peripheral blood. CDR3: CASSPDFRGEQFF. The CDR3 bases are TGTGCCAGCAGTCCAGACTTTAGGGGTGAGCAGTTCTTC.